The 4 T cell receptor beta chains below were found in one sample sequenced in a study of T cell responses to AZD1222 COVID-19 vaccine. Here immunoSEQ multiplex PCR was the method, and the copy in TCRdb shows in-frame clones only, minus some. This table holds roughly 170,000 clones, about 86% found once. The starting material was peripheral blood, obtained on day 0 of AZD1222 vaccination. All receptors come from an adult in good health.

The V call is TRBV5-1, the J call TRBJ2-5; 9 nucleotides align to TRBD1. V shed 4 bases, J shed 8 bases, and the junction held 12 bases outside the gene matches. Germline CDR1 is SGHRS and CDR2 is YFSETQ. This CDR3 has 15 amino acids. Here the CDR3 DNA reads TGCGCCAGCAGCCCTTCGGGACAGGGTTTTACCACCCAGTACTTC. Protein product: CASSPSGQGFTTQYF.

This rearrangement joins TRBV7-9 to TRBJ1-2, with D perhaps matching TRBD1 (5 bases). The CDR3 has 13 amino acids. Germline-derived CDR1 and CDR2 are SEHNR and FQNEAQ (reference sequence). Deletions cut 4 bases from V and 3 bases from J, with 9 bases between. DNA for the CDR3: TGTGCCAGCAGCTCGCAGGGACACTATGGCTACACCTTC. As protein: CASSSQGHYGYTF.

The chain carries TRBV28 and TRBJ2-7; D is possibly TRBD1 (6 bases). Trimming took 4 bases from V and 2 from J, leaving 9 bases between them. The CDR3 extends over 13 amino acids. CDR1 is MDHEN, CDR2 SYDVKM, per germline. CDR3 sequence reads: CASSYRDPYEQYF. The CDR3 DNA sequence: TGTGCCAGCAGTTACAGGGATCCCTACGAGCAGTACTTC.

The rearrangement joins TRBV6-2 or TRBV6-3 to TRBJ1-6; TRBD1 matches at 7 bases. This CDR3 contains 14 residues. V lost 3 bases, J lost 9 bases, and 5 bases stayed unmatched. CDR1 and CDR2 (germline): MNHEY, SVGEGT. CDR3 coding DNA: TGTGCCAGCAGTTATGAGGGGGCCGTTTCACCCCTCCACTTT. This sequence encodes CASSYEGAVSPLHF.